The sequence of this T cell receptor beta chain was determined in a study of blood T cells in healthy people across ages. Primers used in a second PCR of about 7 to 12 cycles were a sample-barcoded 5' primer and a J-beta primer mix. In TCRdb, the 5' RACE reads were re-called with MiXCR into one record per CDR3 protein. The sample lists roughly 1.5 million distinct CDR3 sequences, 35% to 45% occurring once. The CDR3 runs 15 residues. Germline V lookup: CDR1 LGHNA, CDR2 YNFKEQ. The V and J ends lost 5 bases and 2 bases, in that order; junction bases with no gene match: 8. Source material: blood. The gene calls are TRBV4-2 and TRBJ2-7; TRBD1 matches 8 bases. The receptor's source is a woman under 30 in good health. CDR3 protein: CASSYRQGKTYEQYF. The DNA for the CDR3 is TGTGCCAGCAGCTATAGACAGGGGAAAACCTACGAGCAGTACTTC.